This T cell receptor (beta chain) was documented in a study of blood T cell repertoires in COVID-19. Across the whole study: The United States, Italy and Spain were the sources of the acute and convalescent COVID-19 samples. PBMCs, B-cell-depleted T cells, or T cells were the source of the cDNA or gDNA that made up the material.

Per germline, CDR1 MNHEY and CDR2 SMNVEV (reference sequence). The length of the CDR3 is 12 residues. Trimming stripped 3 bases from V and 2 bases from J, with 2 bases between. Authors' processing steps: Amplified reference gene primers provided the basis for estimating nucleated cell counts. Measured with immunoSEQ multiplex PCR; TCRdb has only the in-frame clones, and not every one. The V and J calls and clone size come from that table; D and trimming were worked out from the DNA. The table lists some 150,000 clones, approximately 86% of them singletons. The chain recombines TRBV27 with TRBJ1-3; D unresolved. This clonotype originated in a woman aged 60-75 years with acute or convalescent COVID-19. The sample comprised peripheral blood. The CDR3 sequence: CASSFTGNTIYF. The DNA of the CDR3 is TGTGCCAGCAGTTTTACTGGAAACACCATATATTTT.